These T cell receptor beta chains were read from a single sample in a study of T cells in localized non-small cell lung cancer. The repertoire was sequenced with immunoSEQ multiplex PCR; TCRdb's copy has only in-frame clones and lacks some. The data show 25,000 to 35,000 clones, about 88% seen once. The specimen comprised peripheral blood, sampled before any cancer treatment. Receptor source: a female donor over 55 with stage I lung adenocarcinoma. The CDR3 runs from the conserved cysteine through the conserved F or W. Fields, in order: clone size, D gene, J gene, V gene, CDR3 DNA, CDR3 protein. D genes are given only for firm matches. Clone size, where shown, is once, few, many, or a class for clones that have expanded.

. | . | TRBJ1-2 | TRBV7-9 | TGTGCCAGCAGCTTAGGGGGGAGACATTTTAACTATGGCTACACCTTC | CASSLGGRHFNYGYTF
few | . | TRBJ1-1 | TRBV18 | TGTGCCAGCTCACCTGGAGACACTGAAGCTTTCTTT | CASSPGDTEAFF
. | . | TRBJ1-2 | TRBV5-4 | TGTGCCAGCAGCTTGCCGACAACTAACTATGGCTACACCTTC | CASSLPTTNYGYTF
. | . | TRBJ2-3 | TRBV18 | TGTGCCAGCTCACCACTGGACCCTAGCACAGATACGCAGTATTTT | CASSPLDPSTDTQYF
once | . | TRBJ2-6 | TRBV29-1 | TGCAGCGCTGGATTTTCTGGGGCCAACGTCCTGACTTTC | CSAGFSGANVLTF
. | TRBD1 | TRBJ2-1 | TRBV19 | TGTGCCAGTAGTCTAGGGGACAGGGGGCGGAGTGAGCAGTTCTTC | CASSLGDRGRSEQFF
. | TRBD2 | TRBJ2-1 | TRBV5-1 | TGCGCCAGCAGCCGAACCTTTAGCGGGAGGGCCAATGAGCAGTTCTTC | CASSRTFSGRANEQFF
. | . | TRBJ2-3 | TRBV9 | TGTGCCAGCAGCGCCTCCAGGGGTGGCTCGCAAGATACGCAGTATTTT | CASSASRGGSQDTQYF
. | TRBD2 | TRBJ2-1 | TRBV29-1 | TGCAGCGTTGAATCGCGGGAGGGATCCTACAATGAGCAGTTCTTC | CSVESREGSYNEQFF
. | . | TRBJ2-1 | TRBV19 | TGTGCCAGTAGTATTCGCCTCGCTAGTTTCTCCTACAATGAGCAGTTCTTC | CASSIRLASFSYNEQFF
. | TRBD2 | TRBJ2-7 | TRBV6-6 | TGTGCCAGCAGTTACGGGCGGGAGGGCTACGAGCAGTACTTC | CASSYGREGYEQYF
. | . | TRBJ1-2 | TRBV5-1 | TGCGCCAGCAGCTCTGACAGGACCGGGTATGGCTACACCTTC | CASSSDRTGYGYTF
. | . | TRBJ1-5 | TRBV19 | TGTGCCAGTAGCACCCGCTCGGGGACAAGCAATCAGCCCCAGCATTTT | CASSTRSGTSNQPQHF
. | TRBD1 | TRBJ1-1 | TRBV7-2 | TGTGCCAGCAGCTGGGGACAGGCCCCTGAAGCTTTCTTT | CASSWGQAPEAFF
. | TRBD2 | TRBJ2-1 | TRBV19 | TGTGCCAGTGCGACTAGCGGGATGCTCAATGAGCAGTTCTTC | CASATSGMLNEQFF
. | TRBD2 | TRBJ2-1 | TRBV10-1 | TGCGCCAGCAGTGAGCTAGCGGAACTCTACAATGAGCAGTTCTTC | CASSELAELYNEQFF
. | . | TRBJ1-5 | TRBV6-1 | TGTGCCAGCAGTGAAAGAGGGTTCGGCAATCAGCCCCAGCATTTT | CASSERGFGNQPQHF
. | . | TRBJ1-1 | TRBV7-3 | TGTGCCAGCAGCCCCGGGGGGGGCGCGCCCACTGAAGCTTTCTTT | CASSPGGGAPTEAFF
. | . | TRBJ2-3 | TRBV11-3 | TGTGCCAGCAGCTTGAGGTACACAGATACGCAGTATTTT | CASSLRYTDTQYF
. | . | TRBJ1-4 | TRBV6-6 | TGTGCCAGCAGTTACTCCCAAAAACTGTTTTTT | CASSYSQKLFF
. | TRBD1 | TRBJ2-5 | TRBV7-9 | TGTGCCAGCAGACCCGGGACAGGGAGGGAGACCCAGTACTTC | CASRPGTGRETQYF
. | TRBD2 | TRBJ2-1 | TRBV19 | TGTGCCAGTAGTTCGAGAGGGACTAGCGGGAGTACCTACAATGAGCAGTTCTTC | CASSSRGTSGSTYNEQFF
. | . | TRBJ1-5 | TRBV30 | TGTGCCTGGAGTGGAGGAGGGGGCAATCAGCCCCAGCATTTT | CAWSGGGGNQPQHF
few | . | TRBJ2-5 | TRBV29-1 | TGCAGCGTTAGAGGAGGCCAAGAGACCCAGTACTTC | CSVRGGQETQYF
. | TRBD1 | TRBJ2-7 | TRBV18 | TGTGCCAGCTCACCCGGACAGGGTCCCTACGAGCAGTACTTC | CASSPGQGPYEQYF
. | TRBD2 | TRBJ2-1 | TRBV7-2 | TGTGCCAGCAGTCCAGCGGGAGTCGGGTACAATGAGCAGTTCTTC | CASSPAGVGYNEQFF
. | TRBD1 | TRBJ1-2 | TRBV30 | TGTGCCTGGAGCACCGGGACAGGTCTCTCCTATGGCTACACCTTC | CAWSTGTGLSYGYTF
. | . | TRBJ1-1 | TRBV6-5 | TGTGCCAGCAGTTGGCGGATGAACACTGAAGCTTTCTTT | CASSWRMNTEAFF
once | TRBD2 | TRBJ2-3 | TRBV11-3 | TGTGCCAGCAGCTTAGGCGGGAGTATAACAGATACGCAGTATTTT | CASSLGGSITDTQYF
. | TRBD1 | TRBJ2-7 | TRBV19 | TGTGCCAGTAGTCCCCCAGGGACAGGGCTTGGCGAGCAGTACTTC | CASSPPGTGLGEQYF
once | TRBD1 | TRBJ1-2 | TRBV7-9 | TGTGCCAGCAGCCCGGGGACAGCTAACTATGGCTACACCTTC | CASSPGTANYGYTF
. | TRBD2 | TRBJ2-1 | TRBV11-2 | TGTGCCAGCAGCCACGATGGGTTCGCTAGCGGGAGCGATGAGCAGTTCTTC | CASSHDGFASGSDEQFF
. | . | TRBJ1-5 | TRBV5-1 | TGCGCCAGCAGCCCGCCCCTCCGGACACACGGAGGTCAGCCCCAGCATTTT | CASSPPLRTHGGQPQHF
. | TRBD1 | TRBJ2-1 | TRBV11-3 | TGTGCCAGCAGCTCCTACGGGACAGGGGAGTACAATGAGCAGTTCTTC | CASSSYGTGEYNEQFF
few | . | TRBJ2-5 | TRBV5-1 | TGCGCCAGCAGCCCGGGTAGGGGGGGTCAAGAGACCCAGTACTTC | CASSPGRGGQETQYF
. | TRBD1 | TRBJ2-5 | TRBV10-3 | TGTGCCATCAGTGACCGGGACAGGGCAACGGAGACCCAGTACTTC | CAISDRDRATETQYF
. | . | TRBJ2-7 | TRBV4-2 | TGTGCCAGCAGCCGGTCAGGGGGGTTGGACGAGCAGTACTTC | CASSRSGGLDEQYF
. | . | TRBJ2-5 | TRBV5-4 | TGTGCCAGCAGCTTTTCGGTCGCGGTATCCCAAGAGACCCAGTACTTC | CASSFSVAVSQETQYF
. | . | TRBJ2-1 | TRBV19 | TGTGCCACTAAGGCGGGAACTGGGGGTGGCGAGCAGTTCTTC | CATKAGTGGGEQFF